Below, 21 T cell receptor beta chains from the same sample are listed, as sequenced in a study of blood T cell repertoires in COVID-19. Assay used: immunoSEQ multiplex PCR; TCRdb lists only in-frame clones, some missing. The data contain over 60,000 clones, about 88% of them singletons. Source material: peripheral blood. The receptors were gathered from an older man with active or convalescent COVID-19.

This rearrangement joins TRBV7-9 to TRBJ2-7; TRBD2 is a possible D gene (6 bases). V lost 5 bases, J lost 1 base, and 12 bases lay in between. The CDR3 length is 14 residues. CDR1 is SEHNR, CDR2 FQNEAQ, per germline (reference sequence). Here the CDR3 reads CASSLGGISYEQYF. For the CDR3, the DNA is TGTGCCAGCAGCCTTGGGGGGATATCCTACGAGCAGTACTTC.

CDR3 sequence reads: CASSLARHQPQHF. CDR3 coding DNA: TGTGCCAGCAGTTTGGCCCGCCATCAGCCCCAGCATTTT. The chain carries TRBV12-3 or TRBV12-4 and TRBJ1-5; D is uncertain. Trimming stripped 3 bases from V and 5 bases from J, with 8 bases between. This CDR3 has 13 amino acids.

The J gene is TRBJ2-2, the V gene TRBV7-3; 12 bases line up with TRBD2. CDR1 is SGHTA and CDR2 is FQGTGA in the germline V gene. The V gene end was trimmed by 5 bases and the J gene end by 7 bases; junction bases not matched to a gene: 5. This CDR3 has 15 residues. The CDR3 coding sequence is TGTGCCAGCAGCCTTGGACTAGCGGGATACGGGGAGCTGTTTTTT. This codes for CASSLGLAGYGELFF.

The chain has TRBV18 and TRBJ1-3; 7 positions agree with TRBD1. The CDR3 loop spans 19 amino acids. The junction had 19 bases not matched to a gene; V was cut back by 5 bases and J by 3 bases. Per germline, CDR1 KGHSH and CDR2 LQKENI. The CDR3 sequence: CASSSVVMSTGNLGNTIYF. CDR3 sequence (DNA): TGTGCCAGCTCATCCGTCGTGATGTCGACAGGGAACCTTGGAAACACCATATATTTT.

The rearrangement links TRBV11-3 to TRBJ2-5; 7 bases map to TRBD1. Trimming at V came to 5 bases and at J to 1 base, leaving 4 bases not matched to a gene. CDR3 length: 14 residues. CDR1 is SGHNT, CDR2 YENEEA, per germline. The CDR3 here is CASSLRQGQETQYF. In nucleotides, the CDR3 is TGTGCCAGCAGCCTCCGACAGGGCCAAGAGACCCAGTACTTC.

V is TRBV19 and J is TRBJ2-7; 7 bases agree with TRBD1. Germline V gene lookup returns CDR1 LNHDA and CDR2 SQIVND (reference sequence). Trimming at V came to 5 bases and at J to 2 bases, leaving 6 bases not matched to a gene. The CDR3 loop spans 14 amino acids. CDR3 sequence: CASSPRGQAYEQYF. The CDR3 DNA follows: TGTGCCAGTAGTCCCCGAGGACAGGCCTACGAGCAGTACTTC.

The chain carries TRBV19 and TRBJ2-1; 12 nucleotides line up with TRBD2. The V gene's germline CDR1 is LNHDA and CDR2 SQIVND (reference sequence). This CDR3 comprises 16 residues. The junction had 11 bases not matched to a gene; V was cut back by 5 bases and J by 9 bases. This CDR3 reads CASSAQLAGGRGEQFF. Here the CDR3 DNA reads TGTGCCAGTAGTGCTCAACTAGCGGGAGGCCGGGGTGAGCAGTTCTTC. Variable domain in full (rest from reference TRBV19 and TRBJ2-1): DGGITQSPKYLFRKEGQNVTLSCEQNLNHDAMYWYRQDPGQGLRLIYYSQIVNDFQKGDIAEGYSVSREKKESFPLTVTSAQKNPTAFYLCASSAQLAGGRGEQFFGPGTRLTVL.

The V gene is TRBV19, the J gene TRBJ1-5, with D possibly matching TRBD1 (5 bases). Trimming pared 5 bases from V and 4 bases from J, leaving 15 bases between. There are 15 residues in the CDR3. In germline, CDR1 is LNHDA, CDR2 SQIVND (reference sequence). The CDR3 DNA follows: TGTGCCAGTAGTCCCCGACAGTACGGGAATCAGCCCCAGCATTTT. Protein sequence: CASSPRQYGNQPQHF.

Remarks on this clone: Different DNA sequences within this sample yield the same CDR3. The V gene is TRBV25-1, the J gene TRBJ1-2, with 7 bases aligning to TRBD1. Germline V CDR1 and CDR2: MGHDK, SYGVNS. There are 13 residues in the CDR3. Trimming cost V 6 bases and J 5 bases; bases outside gene matches: 6. CDR3 region: CASSPQGSYGYTF. CDR3 nucleotide sequence: TGTGCCAGCAGCCCACAGGGGAGTTATGGCTACACCTTC.

The chain combines TRBV12-3 or TRBV12-4 with TRBJ2-3; D remains ambiguous. The V end lost 6 bases, the J end lost 3 bases, and 10 bases lay between the germline ends. The CDR3 is made up of 13 amino acids. In DNA form, the CDR3 reads TGTGCCAGCAGGCCGACTCGGACAGATACGCAGTATTTT. As protein: CASRPTRTDTQYF.

The chain links TRBV18 to TRBJ1-6; possible D gene TRBD1, 6 bases. The CDR3 has 17 residues. The V end was cut by 2 bases, the J end by 6 bases, with 17 bases between. Looked up from germline, CDR1 is KGHSH and CDR2 is LQKENI. CDR3 in amino acids: CASSPGGGPMSNSPLHF. The CDR3 region has the DNA TGTGCCAGCTCACCAGGGGGCGGGCCGATGAGTAATTCACCCCTCCACTTT. Supplemented by reference TRBV18 and TRBJ1-6, the full variable domain reads NAGVMQNPRHLVRRRGQEARLRCSPMKGHSHVYWYRQLPEEGLKFMVYLQKENIIDESGMPKERFSAEFPKEGPSILRIQQVVRGDSAAYFCASSPGGGPMSNSPLHFGNGTRLTVT.

The V and J genes are TRBV19 and TRBJ1-1; no clear D. Per the germline V gene, CDR1 is LNHDA and CDR2 is SQIVND (reference sequence). V lost 3 bases and J 10 bases, leaving 9 bases between the germline ends. This CDR3 region has 11 residues. CDR3 sequence: CASSITAGAFF. The CDR3 DNA reads as TGTGCCAGTAGTATCACGGCGGGAGCTTTCTTT.

The V gene is TRBV18, the J gene TRBJ2-1; weak D call: TRBD2 (7 bases). Germline V gene data show CDR1 as KGHSH and CDR2 as LQKENI. Trimming shortened V by 2 bases and J by 7 bases, and 18 bases separated the two germline ends. This CDR3 comprises 16 residues. DNA for the CDR3: TGTGCCAGCTCACCAAGTACGAGGGGGGGCCTAAATGAGCAGTTCTTC. Protein sequence: CASSPSTRGGLNEQFF.

This clone appeared once. This rearrangement joins TRBV24-1 to TRBJ1-2; perhaps TRBD1 as D (5 bases). Trimming removed 5 bases from V and 6 bases from J, with 12 bases in between. Germline-derived CDR1 and CDR2 are KGHDR and SFDVKD. This CDR3 is built from 13 residues. The CDR3 reads CATSGTGFDGYTF. The CDR3 nucleotides are TGTGCCACCAGTGGTACAGGCTTCGATGGCTACACCTTC.

The chain recombines TRBV11-2 with TRBJ1-1; the D gene is possibly TRBD1 (5 bases). The ends were cut back, 2 bases at V and 1 base at J, with 14 bases in the middle. This CDR3 is 16 amino acids long. Germline values: CDR1 SGHAT, CDR2 FQNNGV. CDR3 protein: CASSLPQGRRNTEAFF. The CDR3 DNA is TGTGCCAGCAGCTTACCCCAGGGTAGAAGGAACACTGAAGCTTTCTTT. The variable domain in full, completed from reference TRBV11-2 and TRBJ1-1, reads EAGVAQSPRYKIIEKRQSVAFWCNPISGHATLYWYQQILGQGPKLLIQFQNNGVVDDSQLPKDRFSAERLKGVDSTLKIQPAKLEDSAVYLCASSLPQGRRNTEAFFGQGTRLTVV.

The V and J genes are TRBV18 and TRBJ1-4; 9 nucleotides line up with TRBD1. CDR1 is KGHSH and CDR2 is LQKENI in the germline V gene. CDR3 length: 14 amino acids. V lost 3 bases and J lost 7; bases outside the gene matches: 3. As DNA, the CDR3 is TGTGCCAGCTCACCCGGACAGGGGCCTGAAAAACTGTTTTTT. Its protein is CASSPGQGPEKLFF.

This clone is a singleton in its sample. The chain has TRBV9 and TRBJ2-5; D remains unclear. The germline V gene has CDR1 SGDLS and CDR2 YYNGEE. V was shortened by 0 bases and J by 3 bases, with 6 bases between the two germline ends. This CDR3 region has 13 residues. CDR3 nucleotides: TGTGCCAGCAGCGTAGTCCCGGAAGAGACCCAGTACTTC. Translating gives CASSVVPEETQYF.

The gene calls are TRBV5-4 and TRBJ1-4, with unresolved D. V lost 1 base and J lost 8, with 9 bases in between. This CDR3 spans 13 amino acids. Germline CDR1 SGHNT, CDR2 YYREEE (reference sequence). The CDR3: CASSLNPREKLFF. Here the CDR3 DNA reads TGTGCCAGCAGCTTGAACCCCAGGGAAAAACTGTTTTTT.

V is TRBV29-1 and J is TRBJ2-5, with no clear D. V was pared by 1 base and J by 1 base, with 7 bases between. The germline V gene has CDR1 SQVTM and CDR2 ANQGSEA. The length of the CDR3 is 13 residues. The CDR3 here is CSVEGPFQETQYF. For the CDR3, the DNA is TGCAGCGTTGAAGGTCCGTTCCAAGAGACCCAGTACTTC.

The rearrangement joins TRBV20-1 to TRBJ1-2; 7 nucleotides match TRBD1. The J segment lost 4 bases and the V segment lost 3 bases, leaving 11 bases of the junction unmatched. The CDR3 contains 15 residues. Germline values: CDR1 DFQATT, CDR2 SNEGSKA (reference sequence). For the CDR3, the DNA is TGCAGTGCTAGTCCATCGACAGGGACGGGCTATGGCTACACCTTC. Amino acids: CSASPSTGTGYGYTF.

The V and J genes are TRBV19 and TRBJ2-7; 9 bases agree with TRBD1. After removal of 6 bases from V and 5 bases from J, the junction contained 8 bases not matched to a gene. There are 14 residues in the CDR3. Per the germline V gene, CDR1 is LNHDA and CDR2 is SQIVND (reference sequence). The DNA for the CDR3 is TGTGCCAGTAGAAACAGGGGGCGCCTAAACGAGCAGTACTTC. Translated, it gives CASRNRGRLNEQYF.